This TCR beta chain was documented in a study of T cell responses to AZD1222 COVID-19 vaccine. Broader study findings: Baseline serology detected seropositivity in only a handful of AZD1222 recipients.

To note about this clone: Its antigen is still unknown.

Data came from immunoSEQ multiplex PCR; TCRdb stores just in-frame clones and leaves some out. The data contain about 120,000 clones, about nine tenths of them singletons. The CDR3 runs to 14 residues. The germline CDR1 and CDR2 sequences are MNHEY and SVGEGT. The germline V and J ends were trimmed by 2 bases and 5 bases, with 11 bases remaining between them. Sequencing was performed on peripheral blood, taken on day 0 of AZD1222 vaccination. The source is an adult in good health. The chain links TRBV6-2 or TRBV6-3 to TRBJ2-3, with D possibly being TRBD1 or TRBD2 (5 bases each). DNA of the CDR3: TGTGCCAGCAGTTACGGGGGTTCAAGAGATACGCAGTATTTT. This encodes CASSYGGSRDTQYF.